This TCR beta chain is drawn from a study of beta chain features in type 1 diabetes. TCRB transcripts that were expressed got sequenced, as all of the isolated RNA had been reverse transcribed. Repertoires were generated with immunoSEQ multiplex PCR, while TCRdb's copy carries only in-frame clones and drops some. In the table there are under 450,000 clones, more than 11% of which are singletons. Turning to this clone: Its target is not known.

Unmatched junction bases numbered 4, after V lost 2 bases and J lost 7 bases. Germline V CDR1 and CDR2: SGHNT, YENEEA. This CDR3 region has 14 residues. Overall study findings and caveats: There were fewer insertions and more deletions at the VDJ junctions of type 1 diabetes patients.

The source of this sequence is a man aged 25-40 years in good health. Sequencing was done on a sample of naive CD4+ T cells from blood. The chain recombines TRBV11-3 with TRBJ1-5, with 8 nucleotides matching TRBD1. The chain's CDR3 is CASSLQGAGQPQHF. The DNA for the CDR3 is TGTGCCAGCAGCTTACAGGGGGCCGGGCAGCCCCAGCATTTT.